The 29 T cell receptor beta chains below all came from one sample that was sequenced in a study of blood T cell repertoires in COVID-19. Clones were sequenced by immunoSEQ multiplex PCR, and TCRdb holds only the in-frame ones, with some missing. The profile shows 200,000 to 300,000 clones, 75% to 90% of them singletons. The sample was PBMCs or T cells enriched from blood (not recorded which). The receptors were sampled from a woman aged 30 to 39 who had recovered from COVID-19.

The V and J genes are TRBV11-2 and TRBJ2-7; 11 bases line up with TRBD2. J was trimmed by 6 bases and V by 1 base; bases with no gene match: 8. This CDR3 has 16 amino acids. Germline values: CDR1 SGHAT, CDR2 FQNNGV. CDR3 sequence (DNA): TGTGCCAGCAGCTTAGGTGAACTAGCGGGAGCTAGCGAGCAGTACTTC. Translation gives CASSLGELAGASEQYF. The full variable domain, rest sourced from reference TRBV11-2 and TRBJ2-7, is EAGVAQSPRYKIIEKRQSVAFWCNPISGHATLYWYQQILGQGPKLLIQFQNNGVVDDSQLPKDRFSAERLKGVDSTLKIQPAKLEDSAVYLCASSLGELAGASEQYFGPGTRLTVT.

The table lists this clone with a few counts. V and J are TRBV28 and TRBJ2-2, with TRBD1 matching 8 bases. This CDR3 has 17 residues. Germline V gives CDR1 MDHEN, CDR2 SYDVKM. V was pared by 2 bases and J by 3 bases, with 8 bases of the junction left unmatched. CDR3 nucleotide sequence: TGTGCCAGCAGTTTAGGCGATGGACAGGGCTACACCGGGGAGCTGTTTTTT. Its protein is CASSLGDGQGYTGELFF.

The CDR3 protein is CSAIEDGRGVYGYTF. CDR3 bases: TGCAGTGCTATTGAGGACGGCAGGGGGGTCTATGGCTACACCTTC. The rearrangement uses TRBV20-1 and TRBJ1-2; 7 bases line up with TRBD1. Germline CDR1 reads DFQATT; CDR2 reads SNEGSKA (reference sequence). The CDR3 spans 15 residues. V dropped 4 bases and J dropped 4; count of bases not matched to a gene: 12.

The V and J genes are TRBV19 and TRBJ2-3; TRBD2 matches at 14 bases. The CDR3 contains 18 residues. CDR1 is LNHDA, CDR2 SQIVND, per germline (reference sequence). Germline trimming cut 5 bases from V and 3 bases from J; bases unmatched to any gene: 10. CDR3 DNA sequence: TGTGCCAGTAGTCGACTTACCGGGACTAGCGGGAGAACAGATACGCAGTATTTT. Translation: CASSRLTGTSGRTDTQYF.

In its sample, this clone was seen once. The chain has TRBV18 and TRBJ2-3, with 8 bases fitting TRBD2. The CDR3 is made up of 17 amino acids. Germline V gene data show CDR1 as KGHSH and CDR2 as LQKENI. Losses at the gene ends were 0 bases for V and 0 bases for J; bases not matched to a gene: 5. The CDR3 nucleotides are TGTGCCAGCTCACCACCGTTCGGCGGGAGGAGCACAGATACGCAGTATTTT. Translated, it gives CASSPPFGGRSTDTQYF.

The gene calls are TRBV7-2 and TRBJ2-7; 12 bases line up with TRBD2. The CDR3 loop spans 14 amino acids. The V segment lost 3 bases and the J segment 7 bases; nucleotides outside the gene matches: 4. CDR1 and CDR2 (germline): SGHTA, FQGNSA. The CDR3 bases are TGTGCCAGCAGCTTGGGACTAGCGGGCCGGGAGCAGTACTTC. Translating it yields CASSLGLAGREQYF.

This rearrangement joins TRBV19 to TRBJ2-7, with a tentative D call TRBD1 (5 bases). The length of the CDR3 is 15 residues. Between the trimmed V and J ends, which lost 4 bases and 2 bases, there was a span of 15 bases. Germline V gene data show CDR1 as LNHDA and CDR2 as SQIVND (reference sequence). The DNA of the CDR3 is TGTGCCAGTAGTAATGGTTTGGGCAGGGCCTACGAGCAGTACTTC. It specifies CASSNGLGRAYEQYF.

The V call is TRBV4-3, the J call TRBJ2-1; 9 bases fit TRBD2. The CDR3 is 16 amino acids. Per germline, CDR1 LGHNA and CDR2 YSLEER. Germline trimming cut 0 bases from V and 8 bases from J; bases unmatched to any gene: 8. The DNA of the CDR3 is TGCGCCAGCAGCCAAGAAGTAGCGGGAGTTGGGGATGAGCAGTTCTTC. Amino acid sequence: CASSQEVAGVGDEQFF.

The CDR3 nucleotides read TGTGCCAGCAGCGTACAGGGGGCGGGCACCGGGGAGCTGTTTTTT. Protein: CASSVQGAGTGELFF. The chain combines TRBV9 with TRBJ2-2, with TRBD1 matching 8 bases. Looked up from germline, CDR1 is SGDLS and CDR2 is YYNGEE. The CDR3 consists of 15 residues. Losses at the gene ends were 1 base for V and 4 bases for J; bases not matched to a gene: 3. Full variable domain (missing parts from reference TRBV9 and TRBJ2-2): DSGVTQTPKHLITATGQRVTLRCSPRSGDLSVYWYQQSLDQGLQFLIQYYNGEERAKGNILERFSAQQFPDLHSELNLSSLELGDSALYFCASSVQGAGTGELFFGEGSRLTVL.

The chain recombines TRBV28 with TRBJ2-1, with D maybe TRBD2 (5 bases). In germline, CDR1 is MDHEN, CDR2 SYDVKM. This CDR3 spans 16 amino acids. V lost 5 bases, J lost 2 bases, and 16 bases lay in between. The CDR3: CASSPLARPPYNEQFF. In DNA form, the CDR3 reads TGTGCCAGCAGTCCTTTAGCGAGGCCTCCCTACAATGAGCAGTTCTTC.

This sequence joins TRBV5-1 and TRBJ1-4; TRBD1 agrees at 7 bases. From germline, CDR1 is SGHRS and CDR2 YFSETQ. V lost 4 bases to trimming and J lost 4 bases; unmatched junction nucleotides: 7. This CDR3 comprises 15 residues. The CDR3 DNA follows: TGCGCCAGCAGCCCCCGGGACAGCCTTAATGAAAAACTGTTTTTT. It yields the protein CASSPRDSLNEKLFF.

The CDR3 DNA reads TGTGCCACCAGACTGGATGGAGCGGTTCGAGAGACCCAGTACTTC. Translated: CATRLDGAVRETQYF. This chain links TRBV15 with TRBJ2-5; TRBD2 might be the D (5 bases). This CDR3 contains 15 residues. Germline V gene lookup returns CDR1 LNHNV and CDR2 YYDKDF (reference sequence). V was trimmed by 6 bases and J by 4 bases, leaving 18 bases between them. The full variable domain, with the rest looked up from reference TRBV15 and TRBJ2-5, is DAMVIQNPRYQVTQFGKPVTLSCSQTLNHNVMYWYQQKSSQAPKLLFHYYDKDFNNEADTPDNFQSRRPNTSFCFLDIRSPGLGDTAMYLCATRLDGAVRETQYFGPGTRLLVL.

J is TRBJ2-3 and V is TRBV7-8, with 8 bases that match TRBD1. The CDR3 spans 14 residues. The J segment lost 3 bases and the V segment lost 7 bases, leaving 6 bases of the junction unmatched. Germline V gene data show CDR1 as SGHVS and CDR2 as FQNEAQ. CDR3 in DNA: TGTGCCAGCACCCCCCAGGGGGCGACAGATACGCAGTATTTT. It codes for CASTPQGATDTQYF.

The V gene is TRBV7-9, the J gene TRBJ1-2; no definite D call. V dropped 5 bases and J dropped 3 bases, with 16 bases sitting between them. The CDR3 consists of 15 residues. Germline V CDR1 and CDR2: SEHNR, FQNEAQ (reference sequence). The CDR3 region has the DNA TGTGCCAGCAGCCAAAAGGTGGGCGGGTACTATGGCTACACCTTC. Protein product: CASSQKVGGYYGYTF.

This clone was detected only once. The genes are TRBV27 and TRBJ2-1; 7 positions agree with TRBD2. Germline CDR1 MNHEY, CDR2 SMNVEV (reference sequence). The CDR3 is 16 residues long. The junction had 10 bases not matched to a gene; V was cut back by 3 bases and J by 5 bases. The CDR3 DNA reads TGTGCCAGCAGTTTCCGACCGGGACTAACACACAATGAGCAGTTCTTC. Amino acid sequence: CASSFRPGLTHNEQFF.

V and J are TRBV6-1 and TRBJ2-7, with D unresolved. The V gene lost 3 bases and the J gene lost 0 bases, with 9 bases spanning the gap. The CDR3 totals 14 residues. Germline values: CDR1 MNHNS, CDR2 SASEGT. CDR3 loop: CASSDLQISYEQYF. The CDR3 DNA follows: TGTGCCAGCAGTGATCTACAGATCTCCTACGAGCAGTACTTC.

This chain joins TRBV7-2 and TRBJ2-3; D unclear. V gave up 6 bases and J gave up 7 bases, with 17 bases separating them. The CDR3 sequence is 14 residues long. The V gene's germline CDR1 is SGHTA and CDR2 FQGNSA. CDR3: CASSFQQSFNTQYF. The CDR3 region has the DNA TGTGCCAGCAGTTTTCAACAGAGTTTCAATACGCAGTATTTT.

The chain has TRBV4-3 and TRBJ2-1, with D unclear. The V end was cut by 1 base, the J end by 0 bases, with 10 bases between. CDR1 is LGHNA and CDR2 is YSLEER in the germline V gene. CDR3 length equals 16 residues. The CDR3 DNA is TGCGCCAGCAGCCAAGCCCCGATTAGCTCCTACAATGAGCAGTTCTTC. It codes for CASSQAPISSYNEQFF.

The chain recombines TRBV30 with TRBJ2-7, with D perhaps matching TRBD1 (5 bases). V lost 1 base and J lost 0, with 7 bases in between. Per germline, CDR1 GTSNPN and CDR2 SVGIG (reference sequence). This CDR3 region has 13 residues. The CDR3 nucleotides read TGTGCCTGGAGTGCAGGGATCTCCTACGAGCAGTACTTC. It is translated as CAWSAGISYEQYF.

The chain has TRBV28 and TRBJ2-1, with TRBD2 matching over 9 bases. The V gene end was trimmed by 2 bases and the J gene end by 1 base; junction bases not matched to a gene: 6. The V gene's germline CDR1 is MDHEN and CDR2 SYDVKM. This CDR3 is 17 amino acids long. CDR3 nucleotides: TGTGCCAGCAGTTTAATCAGGACTAGCGTTTCCTACAATGAGCAGTTCTTC. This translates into CASSLIRTSVSYNEQFF.

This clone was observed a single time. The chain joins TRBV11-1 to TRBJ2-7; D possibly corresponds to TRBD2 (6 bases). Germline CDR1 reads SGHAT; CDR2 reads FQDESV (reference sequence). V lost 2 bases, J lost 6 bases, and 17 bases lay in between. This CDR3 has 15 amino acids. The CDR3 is CASSLRAAAGGEQYF. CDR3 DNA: TGTGCCAGCAGCTTAAGGGCGGCGGCCGGGGGCGAGCAGTACTTC.

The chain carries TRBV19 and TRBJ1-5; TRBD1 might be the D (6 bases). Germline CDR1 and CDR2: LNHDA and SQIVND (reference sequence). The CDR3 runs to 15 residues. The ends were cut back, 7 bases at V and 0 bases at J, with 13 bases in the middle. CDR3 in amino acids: CASTLTGFSNQPQHF. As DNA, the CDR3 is TGTGCCAGTACCCTCACAGGGTTTAGCAATCAGCCCCAGCATTTT.

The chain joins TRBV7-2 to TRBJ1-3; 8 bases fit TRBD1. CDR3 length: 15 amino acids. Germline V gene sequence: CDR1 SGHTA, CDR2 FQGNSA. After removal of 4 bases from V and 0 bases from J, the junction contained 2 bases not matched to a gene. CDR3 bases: TGTGCCAGCAGCTCAGGGGGCACCTCTGGAAACACCATATATTTT. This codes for CASSSGGTSGNTIYF.

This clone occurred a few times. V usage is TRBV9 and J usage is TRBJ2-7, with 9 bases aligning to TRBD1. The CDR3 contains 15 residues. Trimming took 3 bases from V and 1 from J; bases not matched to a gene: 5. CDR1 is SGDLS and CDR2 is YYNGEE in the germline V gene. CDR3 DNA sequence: TGTGCCAGCAGCGAAGACGGACAGGGGTCCTACGAGCAGTACTTC. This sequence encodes CASSEDGQGSYEQYF. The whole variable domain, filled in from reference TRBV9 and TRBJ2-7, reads DSGVTQTPKHLITATGQRVTLRCSPRSGDLSVYWYQQSLDQGLQFLIQYYNGEERAKGNILERFSAQQFPDLHSELNLSSLELGDSALYFCASSEDGQGSYEQYFGPGTRLTVT.

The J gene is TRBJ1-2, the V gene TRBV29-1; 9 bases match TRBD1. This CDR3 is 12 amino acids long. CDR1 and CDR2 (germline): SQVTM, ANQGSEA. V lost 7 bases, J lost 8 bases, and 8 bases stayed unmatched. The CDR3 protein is CSGIQGAEGYTF. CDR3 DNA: TGCAGCGGAATACAGGGGGCGGAGGGCTACACCTTC.

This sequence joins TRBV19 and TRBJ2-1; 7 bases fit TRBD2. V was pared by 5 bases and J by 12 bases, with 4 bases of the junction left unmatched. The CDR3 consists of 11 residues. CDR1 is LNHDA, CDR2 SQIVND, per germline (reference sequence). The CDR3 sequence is CASSSSGLQFF. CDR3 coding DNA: TGTGCCAGTAGTTCTAGCGGCTTGCAGTTCTTC.

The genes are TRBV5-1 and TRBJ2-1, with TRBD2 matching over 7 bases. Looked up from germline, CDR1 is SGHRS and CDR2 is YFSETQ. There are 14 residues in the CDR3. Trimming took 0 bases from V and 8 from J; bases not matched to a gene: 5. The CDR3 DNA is TGCGCCAGCAGCTTGGGGACTAGGAATTATGAGCAGTTCTTC. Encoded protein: CASSLGTRNYEQFF.

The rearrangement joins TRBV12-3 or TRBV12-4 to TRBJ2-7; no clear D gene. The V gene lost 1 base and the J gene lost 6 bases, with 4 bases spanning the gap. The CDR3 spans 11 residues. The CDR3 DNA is TGTGCCAGCAGTTTAGGACTCGAGCAGTACTTC. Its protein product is CASSLGLEQYF.

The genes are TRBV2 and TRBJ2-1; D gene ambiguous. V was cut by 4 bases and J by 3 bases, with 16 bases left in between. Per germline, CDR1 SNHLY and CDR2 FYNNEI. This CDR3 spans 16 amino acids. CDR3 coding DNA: TGTGCCAGCAGTGCATCTACCCCCCACGGCTACAATGAGCAGTTCTTC. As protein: CASSASTPHGYNEQFF.